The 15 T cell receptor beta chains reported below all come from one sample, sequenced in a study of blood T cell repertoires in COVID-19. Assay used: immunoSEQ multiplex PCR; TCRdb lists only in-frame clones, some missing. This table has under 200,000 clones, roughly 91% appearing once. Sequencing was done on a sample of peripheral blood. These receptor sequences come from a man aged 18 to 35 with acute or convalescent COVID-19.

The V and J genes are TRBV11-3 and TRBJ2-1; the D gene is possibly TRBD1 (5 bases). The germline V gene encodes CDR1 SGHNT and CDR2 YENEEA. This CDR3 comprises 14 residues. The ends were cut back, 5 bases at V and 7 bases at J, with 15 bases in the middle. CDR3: CASSVSGKRNEQFF. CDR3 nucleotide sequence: TGTGCCAGCAGCGTCTCAGGGAAAAGGAATGAGCAGTTCTTC.

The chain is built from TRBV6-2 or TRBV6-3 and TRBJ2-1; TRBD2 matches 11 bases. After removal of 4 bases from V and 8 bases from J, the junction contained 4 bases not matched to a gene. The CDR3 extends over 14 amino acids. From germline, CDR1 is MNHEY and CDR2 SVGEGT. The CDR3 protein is CASSSSGGIDEQFF. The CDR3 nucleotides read TGTGCCAGCAGTTCTAGCGGGGGGATCGATGAGCAGTTCTTC.

The CDR3 nucleotides are TGTGCCAGCAGCCTTATCCGGGACAGGGGGTTGAATGGCTACACCTTC. Its translation is CASSLIRDRGLNGYTF. V and J are TRBV5-4 and TRBJ1-2, with 11 bases that match TRBD1. The trim removed 4 bases at V and 6 bases at J, leaving 11 bases unmatched. CDR3 length equals 16 residues. Germline V gene data show CDR1 as SGHNT and CDR2 as YYREEE (reference sequence).

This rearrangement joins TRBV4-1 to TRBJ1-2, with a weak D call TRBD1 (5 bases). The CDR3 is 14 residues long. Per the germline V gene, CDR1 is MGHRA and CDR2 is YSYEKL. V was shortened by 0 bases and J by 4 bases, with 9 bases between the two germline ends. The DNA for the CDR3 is TGCGCCAGCAGCCAAGAGGGACTCAGCTATGGCTACACCTTC. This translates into CASSQEGLSYGYTF.

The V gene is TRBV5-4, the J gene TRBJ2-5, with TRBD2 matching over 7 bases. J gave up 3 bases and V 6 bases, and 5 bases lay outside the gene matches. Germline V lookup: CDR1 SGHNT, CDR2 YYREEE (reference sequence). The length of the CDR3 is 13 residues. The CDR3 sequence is CASTLRGEETQYF. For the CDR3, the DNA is TGTGCCAGCACCCTCCGGGGGGAAGAGACCCAGTACTTC.

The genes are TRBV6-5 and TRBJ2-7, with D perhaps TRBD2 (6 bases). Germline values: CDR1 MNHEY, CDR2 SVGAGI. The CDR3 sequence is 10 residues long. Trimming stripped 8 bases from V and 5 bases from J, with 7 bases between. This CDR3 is CASGGHEQYF. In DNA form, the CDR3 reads TGTGCCAGCGGAGGGCACGAGCAGTACTTC.

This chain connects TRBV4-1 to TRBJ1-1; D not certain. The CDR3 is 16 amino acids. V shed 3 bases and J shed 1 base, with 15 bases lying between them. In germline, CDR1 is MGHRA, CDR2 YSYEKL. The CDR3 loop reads CASSQIAGQENTEAFF. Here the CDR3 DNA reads TGCGCCAGCAGCCAGATTGCGGGCCAGGAGAACACTGAAGCTTTCTTT.

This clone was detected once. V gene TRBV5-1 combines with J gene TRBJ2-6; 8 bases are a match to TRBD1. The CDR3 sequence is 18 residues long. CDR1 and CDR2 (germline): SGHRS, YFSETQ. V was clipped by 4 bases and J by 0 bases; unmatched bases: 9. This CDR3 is CASSQQGVELSGANVLTF. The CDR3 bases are TGCGCCAGCAGCCAACAGGGGGTTGAGCTCTCTGGGGCCAACGTCCTGACTTTC.

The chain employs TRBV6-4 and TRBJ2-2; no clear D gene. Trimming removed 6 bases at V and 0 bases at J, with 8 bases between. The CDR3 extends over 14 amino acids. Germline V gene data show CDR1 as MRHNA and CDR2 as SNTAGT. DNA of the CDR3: TGTGCCAGCAGGGGCGCCCCGAACACCGGGGAGCTGTTTTTT. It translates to CASRGAPNTGELFF.

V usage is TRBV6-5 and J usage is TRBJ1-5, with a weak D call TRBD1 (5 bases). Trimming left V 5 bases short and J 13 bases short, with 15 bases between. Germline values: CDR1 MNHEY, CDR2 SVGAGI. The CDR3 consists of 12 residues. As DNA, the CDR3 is TGTGCCAGCAGTCCGACAGCAGGAGTTCAGCATTTT. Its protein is CASSPTAGVQHF.

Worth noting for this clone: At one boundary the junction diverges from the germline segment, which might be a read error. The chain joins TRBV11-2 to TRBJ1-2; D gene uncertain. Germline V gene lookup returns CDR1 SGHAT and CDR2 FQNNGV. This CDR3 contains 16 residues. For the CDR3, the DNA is TGTGCCAGCAGCCTAGATCAAAACCTAAACTCCTATGGCTACACCTTC. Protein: CASSLDQNLNSYGYTF.

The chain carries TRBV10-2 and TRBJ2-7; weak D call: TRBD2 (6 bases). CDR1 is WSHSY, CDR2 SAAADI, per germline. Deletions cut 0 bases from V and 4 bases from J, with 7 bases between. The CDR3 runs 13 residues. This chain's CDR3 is CASSESSGYEQYF. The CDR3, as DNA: TGCGCCAGCAGTGAGTCGAGCGGGTACGAGCAGTACTTC.

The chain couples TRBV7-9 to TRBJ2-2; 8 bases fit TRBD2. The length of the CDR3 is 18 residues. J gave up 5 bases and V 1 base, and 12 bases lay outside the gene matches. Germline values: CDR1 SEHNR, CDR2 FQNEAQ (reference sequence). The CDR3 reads CASSLDSGRAGRTGELFF. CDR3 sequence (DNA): TGTGCCAGCAGCTTAGACTCCGGGAGGGCAGGGCGGACCGGGGAGCTGTTTTTT.

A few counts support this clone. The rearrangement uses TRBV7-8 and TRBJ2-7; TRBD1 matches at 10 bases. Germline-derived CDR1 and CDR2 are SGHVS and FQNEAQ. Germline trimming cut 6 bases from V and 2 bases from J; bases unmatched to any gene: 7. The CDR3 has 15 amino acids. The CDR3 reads CASRPTGTGAYEQYF. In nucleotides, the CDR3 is TGTGCCAGCAGACCAACCGGGACAGGGGCCTACGAGCAGTACTTC.

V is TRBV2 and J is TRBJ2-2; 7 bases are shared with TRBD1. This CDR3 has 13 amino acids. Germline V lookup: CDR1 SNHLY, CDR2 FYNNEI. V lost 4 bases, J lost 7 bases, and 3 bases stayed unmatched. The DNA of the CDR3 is TGTGCCAGCAGTGGGACAGGAAACGGGGAGCTGTTTTTT. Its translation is CASSGTGNGELFF.